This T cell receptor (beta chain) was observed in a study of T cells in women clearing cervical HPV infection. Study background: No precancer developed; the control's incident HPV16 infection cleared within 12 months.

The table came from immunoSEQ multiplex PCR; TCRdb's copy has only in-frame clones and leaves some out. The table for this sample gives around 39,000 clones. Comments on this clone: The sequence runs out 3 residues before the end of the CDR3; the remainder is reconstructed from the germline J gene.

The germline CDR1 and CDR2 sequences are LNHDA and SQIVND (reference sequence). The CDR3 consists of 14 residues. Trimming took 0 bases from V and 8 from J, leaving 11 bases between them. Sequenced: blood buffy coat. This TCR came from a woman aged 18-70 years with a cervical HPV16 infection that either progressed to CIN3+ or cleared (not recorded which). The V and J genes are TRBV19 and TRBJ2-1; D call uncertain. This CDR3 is CASSIDVPTDEQFF. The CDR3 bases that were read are TGTGCCAGTAGTATAGACGTACCCACGGATGAG.